The 30 T cell receptor beta chains below were found in one sample sequenced in a study of T cells after yellow fever vaccination. TCRdb independently ran MiXCR on the 5' RACE reads; one entry per CDR3 protein. Among 500,000 to 650,000 distinct CDR3 sequences listed, around 16% were seen once. Sequenced material: PBMCs, taken about 5 days after the first yellow fever vaccination. The receptors were gathered from a man between 18 and 35 years old who received the YFV17D yellow fever vaccine.

Only a few counts were recorded for this clonotype. The chain is built from TRBV10-3 and TRBJ2-3; 8 nucleotides line up with TRBD2. The J segment lost 4 bases and the V segment lost 6 bases, leaving 3 bases of the junction unmatched. Looked up from germline, CDR1 is ENHRY and CDR2 is SYGVKD. The CDR3 extends over 13 amino acids. The CDR3 bases are TGTGCCATCAGCGGGGGGGCACCAGATACGCAGTATTTT. Translating gives CAISGGAPDTQYF.

This clonotype was detected a few times. This chain uses TRBV6-1 with TRBJ1-2; TRBD1 matches at 7 bases. The germline CDR1 and CDR2 sequences are MNHNS and SASEGT. J lost 4 bases, V lost 5 bases, and 4 bases had no gene match. This CDR3 comprises 13 residues. CDR3 loop: CASSRGTVYGYTF. For the CDR3, the DNA is TGTGCCAGCAGTCGAGGGACAGTCTATGGCTACACCTTC.

This clonotype occurred many times. The V gene is TRBV6-5, the J gene TRBJ2-7; no firm D call. Trimming shortened V by 0 bases and J by 7 bases, and 19 bases separated the two germline ends. The CDR3 consists of 16 residues. Per the germline V gene, CDR1 is MNHEY and CDR2 is SVGAGI. In DNA form, the CDR3 reads TGTGCCAGCAGTTACTCGCCCCGGACGGTGGTTACGGAGCAGTACTTC. Encoded protein: CASSYSPRTVVTEQYF.

The table lists this clonotype with a few counts. J is TRBJ2-5 and V is TRBV10-3; the D gene is possibly TRBD2 (6 bases). Germline assignment: CDR1 ENHRY and CDR2 SYGVKD. V was pared by 3 bases and J by 3 bases, with 14 bases between. The length of the CDR3 is 15 residues. CDR3 sequence reads: CAISESLALKETQYF. DNA of the CDR3: TGTGCCATCAGTGAAAGTCTAGCGCTAAAAGAGACCCAGTACTTC.

This clonotype was observed many times. This chain links TRBV7-3 with TRBJ2-7; D is undetermined. Germline V gene lookup returns CDR1 SGHTA and CDR2 FQGTGA. The CDR3 runs 12 residues. Trimming removed 3 bases from V and 7 bases from J, with 10 bases in between. The CDR3 DNA reads TGTGCCAGCAGCTTTTCCCCCCGAGAGCAGTACGTC. This encodes CASSFSPREQYV.

Only a few counts were recorded for this clonotype. The chain recombines TRBV6-1 with TRBJ1-4, with D hard to call. Germline V gene data show CDR1 as MNHNS and CDR2 as SASEGT. The CDR3 loop spans 17 amino acids. Between the trimmed V and J ends, which lost 6 bases and 4 bases, there was a span of 21 bases. In nucleotides, the CDR3 is TGTGCCAGCAGATCCCACGCACTCGACGGACGTAATGAAAAACTGTTTTTT. Translation gives CASRSHALDGRNEKLFF.

This clonotype was counted between two and nine times. The rearrangement links TRBV7-2 to TRBJ2-7; D gene uncertain. Trimming removed 0 bases from V and 1 base from J, with 7 bases in between. The CDR3 sequence is 14 residues long. Germline CDR1 reads SGHTA; CDR2 reads FQGNSA. CDR3 bases: TGTGCCAGCAGCTTAGCCCCCAGATCCTACGAGCAGTACTTC. The encoded protein is CASSLAPRSYEQYF. Combining the CDR3 with reference TRBV7-2 and TRBJ2-7 gives the whole variable domain GAGVSQSPSNKVTEKGKDVELRCDPISGHTALYWYRQSLGQGLEFLIYFQGNSAPDKSGLPSDRFSAERTGGSVSTLTIQRTQQEDSAVYLCASSLAPRSYEQYFGPGTRLTVT.

CDR3 nucleotides: TGTGCCAGCAGTCTTCATTCAATCTCCTACGAGCAGTACGTC. It yields the protein CASSLHSISYEQYV. J is TRBJ2-7 and V is TRBV28; D remains ambiguous. V was cut by 5 bases and J by 0 bases, with 11 bases left in between. The CDR3 spans 14 residues. Looked up from germline, CDR1 is MDHEN and CDR2 is SYDVKM.

This rearrangement joins TRBV2 to TRBJ2-1; 7 positions agree with TRBD2. Trimming at V came to 4 bases and at J to 9 bases, leaving 9 bases not matched to a gene. The CDR3 is 14 residues long. CDR1 SNHLY and CDR2 FYNNEI come from the germline V gene. The CDR3 DNA is TGTGCCAGCAGTGGGACTAGTGGGAGAGGTGAGCAGTTCTTC. Protein product: CASSGTSGRGEQFF.

This sequence joins TRBV4-3 and TRBJ2-1; D could derive from TRBD1 or TRBD2 (5 bases each). Trimming pared 6 bases from V and 4 bases from J, leaving 13 bases between. The CDR3 has 14 amino acids. Per germline, CDR1 LGHNA and CDR2 YSLEER. The DNA for the CDR3 is TGCGCCAGCAGGAGGGGAACCACTTACAATGAGCAGTTCTTC. Translated: CASRRGTTYNEQFF.

This chain connects TRBV3-1 to TRBJ2-1; a possible D gene is TRBD1 (7 bases). The V gene lost 2 bases and the J gene lost 8 bases, with 16 bases spanning the gap. Germline CDR1 reads LGHDT; CDR2 reads YNNKEL (reference sequence). The CDR3 sequence is 15 residues long. The CDR3 region has the DNA TGTGCCAGCAGCCAACAGGGGGGCTTGGTCGATGAGCAGTTCTTC. It translates to CASSQQGGLVDEQFF.

The rearrangement joins TRBV20-1 to TRBJ2-1, with D possibly matching TRBD1 (5 bases). The germline V and J ends were trimmed by 7 bases and 8 bases, with 15 bases remaining between them. Germline V lookup: CDR1 DFQATT, CDR2 SNEGSKA (reference sequence). The CDR3 extends over 12 amino acids. The CDR3 sequence is CSVGARHDEQFF. CDR3 DNA: TGCAGTGTTGGGGCCCGACACGATGAGCAGTTCTTC.

The rearrangement joins TRBV7-9 to TRBJ1-3; D unresolved. This CDR3 comprises 15 residues. Germline CDR1 reads SEHNR; CDR2 reads FQNEAQ (reference sequence). V was cut by 2 bases and J by 7 bases, with 15 bases left in between. The CDR3 coding sequence is TGTGCCAGCAGCTTACAGGCCGGCCTCGGGAACACCATATATTTT. Amino acid sequence: CASSLQAGLGNTIYF.

This clonotype was counted between two and nine times. The gene calls are TRBV14 and TRBJ1-1, with D unclear. The CDR3 contains 13 residues. Trimming shortened V by 1 base and J by 2 bases, and 5 bases separated the two germline ends. Germline loops: CDR1 SGHDN, CDR2 FVKESK. The CDR3 sequence is CASSQGYNTEAFF. The CDR3 coding sequence is TGTGCCAGCAGCCAAGGGTATAACACTGAAGCTTTCTTT.

The rearrangement links TRBV5-6 to TRBJ2-6, with a possible D match to TRBD1 (5 bases). The ends were cut back, 6 bases at V and 0 bases at J, with 16 bases in the middle. The CDR3 is 17 residues long. Germline CDR1 SGHDT, CDR2 YYEEEE. Here the CDR3 reads CASTSWARDSGANVLTF. The DNA for the CDR3 is TGTGCCAGCACCTCTTGGGCCAGGGACTCTGGGGCCAACGTCCTGACTTTC.

The chain has TRBV7-9 and TRBJ2-1, with D maybe TRBD2 (7 bases). V was clipped by 2 bases and J by 4 bases, with 15 bases between them. Germline V gives CDR1 SEHNR, CDR2 FQNEAQ (reference sequence). The CDR3 loop spans 16 amino acids. The CDR3 nucleotides read TGTGCCAGCAGCTTAAATGCGGGGGCGATTTACAATGAGCAGTTCTTC. Translating gives CASSLNAGAIYNEQFF.

V and J are TRBV27 and TRBJ2-2, with D perhaps matching TRBD1 (5 bases). V was pared by 3 bases and J by 4 bases, with 18 bases between. Germline V lookup: CDR1 MNHEY, CDR2 SMNVEV (reference sequence). The CDR3 extends over 17 amino acids. This CDR3 reads CASSFEFPPTATGELFF. The CDR3 coding sequence is TGTGCCAGCAGTTTTGAATTTCCCCCGACAGCCACCGGGGAGCTGTTTTTT.

The genes are TRBV10-3 and TRBJ2-5, with 10 bases aligning to TRBD2. Germline CDR1 ENHRY, CDR2 SYGVKD. J gave up 3 bases and V 4 bases, and 5 bases lay outside the gene matches. CDR3 length equals 15 residues. For the CDR3, the DNA is TGTGCCATCAGTGGCCTAGCGGGAGCGAAAGAGACCCAGTACTTC. Protein: CAISGLAGAKETQYF.

This clonotype was detected only a few times. J is TRBJ2-5 and V is TRBV6-1, with no clear D. CDR1 and CDR2 from the germline V gene are MNHNS and SASEGT. This CDR3 contains 14 residues. The V and J ends lost 1 base and 0 bases respectively, with 6 bases between them. CDR3 loop: CASSEGADQETQYF. CDR3 nucleotides: TGTGCCAGCAGTGAAGGTGCAGACCAAGAGACCCAGTACTTC.

This rearrangement joins TRBV29-1 to TRBJ1-2; 7 bases are a match to TRBD1. With V trimmed by 0 bases and J by 7 bases, 8 bases remained unmatched. Germline CDR1 and CDR2: SQVTM and ANQGSEA. CDR3 length: 14 amino acids. The CDR3 reads CSVEDRPRGGGYTF. The DNA for the CDR3 is TGCAGCGTTGAAGATCGACCCAGGGGGGGTGGCTACACCTTC.

This clonotype occurred a few times. The rearrangement joins TRBV7-2 to TRBJ2-5, with a possible D match to TRBD1 (6 bases). Per germline, CDR1 SGHTA and CDR2 FQGNSA. This CDR3 has 15 amino acids. Trimming cost V 4 bases and J 2 bases, with 14 bases left between them. CDR3 sequence: CASSSTGERQETQYF. CDR3 DNA sequence: TGTGCCAGCAGCTCGACAGGAGAAAGGCAAGAGACCCAGTACTTC.

V usage is TRBV7-9 and J usage is TRBJ2-4; a weak D match, TRBD2 (5 bases). The CDR3 consists of 13 residues. V shed 5 bases and J shed 9 bases, with 14 bases lying between them. Per the germline V gene, CDR1 is SEHNR and CDR2 is FQNEAQ (reference sequence). CDR3 amino acids: CASSKREGGIQYF. CDR3 nucleotide sequence: TGTGCCAGCAGCAAACGAGAAGGAGGCATTCAGTACTTC.

V gene TRBV3-1 combines with J gene TRBJ1-2, with a possible D match to TRBD1 (6 bases). The CDR3 is 15 residues long. Trimming shortened V by 2 bases and J by 4 bases, and 14 bases separated the two germline ends. Looked up from germline, CDR1 is LGHDT and CDR2 is YNNKEL (reference sequence). The CDR3 loop is CASSQNSGGGYGYTF. Written as DNA, the CDR3 is TGTGCCAGCAGCCAAAATTCGGGGGGCGGCTATGGCTACACCTTC.

The CDR3 sequence: CASSYSGRQGGTDTQYF. The CDR3 DNA sequence: TGTGCCAGCAGTTACTCGGGGCGACAGGGTGGCACAGATACGCAGTATTTT. V and J are TRBV6-5 and TRBJ2-3; TRBD1 matches 7 bases. The CDR3 totals 17 residues. J gave up 1 base and V 0 bases, and 7 bases lay outside the gene matches. Looked up from germline, CDR1 is MNHEY and CDR2 is SVGAGI.

This rearrangement joins TRBV12-3 or TRBV12-4 to TRBJ2-7, with D perhaps TRBD1 or TRBD2 (5 bases each). This CDR3 contains 14 residues. V gave up 5 bases and J gave up 2 bases, with 13 bases separating them. CDR3: CASSVDPGPYEQYF. The DNA of the CDR3 is TGTGCCAGCAGTGTCGACCCGGGGCCCTACGAGCAGTACTTC.

A few counts support this clonotype. This chain connects TRBV5-1 to TRBJ1-6; 7 bases match TRBD1. Germline V gene data show CDR1 as SGHRS and CDR2 as YFSETQ. This CDR3 contains 14 residues. The junction had 10 bases not matched to a gene; V was cut back by 7 bases and J by 9 bases. CDR3 sequence (DNA): TGCGCCAGCGCCGACAGGGTCACGCTTTCACCCCTCCACTTT. It is translated as CASADRVTLSPLHF.

This clonotype was recorded a few times. The chain links TRBV4-1 to TRBJ2-1; D could derive from TRBD1 or TRBD2 (5 bases each). Germline assignment: CDR1 MGHRA and CDR2 YSYEKL. V gave up 1 base and J gave up 0 bases, with 7 bases separating them. The CDR3 is 15 residues long. DNA of the CDR3: TGCGCCAGCAGCCAAGGGGGGAGCTCCTACAATGAGCAGTTCTTC. Translating it yields CASSQGGSSYNEQFF.

The rearrangement uses TRBV28 and TRBJ1-1; TRBD1 agrees at 12 bases. V gave up 3 bases and J gave up 6 bases; unmatched junction bases: 5. Germline values: CDR1 MDHEN, CDR2 SYDVKM. This CDR3 has 15 amino acids. CDR3 protein: CASSLGTGGWSEAFF. In DNA form, the CDR3 reads TGTGCCAGCAGTTTGGGGACAGGGGGCTGGTCTGAAGCTTTCTTT.

This clonotype was recorded many times. CDR3 nucleotides: TGTGCCAGCAGCCGCTTCAAAACAGGGGGCAATGAGCAGTTCTTC. Protein sequence: CASSRFKTGGNEQFF. The V and J genes are TRBV16 and TRBJ2-1, with 8 bases that match TRBD1. This CDR3 has 15 amino acids. CDR1 and CDR2 from the germline V gene are KGHSY and FQNENV. V shed 4 bases, J shed 6 bases, and the junction held 8 bases outside the gene matches. The full variable domain, rest sourced from reference TRBV16 and TRBJ2-1, is GEEVAQTPKHLVRGEGQKAKLYCAPIKGHSYVFWYQQVLKNEFKFLISFQNENVFDETGMPKERFSAKCLPNSPCSLEIQATKLEDSAVYFCASSRFKTGGNEQFFGPGTRLTVL.

This clonotype was counted between two and nine times. This chain connects TRBV5-1 to TRBJ2-7; no clear D gene. The CDR3 consists of 15 residues. Germline V CDR1 and CDR2: SGHRS, YFSETQ. The ends were cut back, 0 bases at V and 2 bases at J, with 12 bases in the middle. The CDR3 region is CASSLAAGRTYEQYF. CDR3 DNA: TGCGCCAGCAGCTTGGCCGCAGGACGGACCTACGAGCAGTACTTC.